The next 6 T cell receptor beta chains were all read from a single sample in a study of monozygotic twins with inflammatory bowel disease. From its re-call of the 5' RACE reads, TCRdb lists each CDR3 protein once, without DNA. Its table records some 90,000 distinct CDR3 sequences. The sample taken for sequencing was blood. These receptors came from a human donor with ulcerative colitis or Crohn's disease, or a healthy co-twin of an affected twin (not recorded which).

The rearrangement links TRBV12-3 or TRBV12-4 to TRBJ2-5; with no DNA, the TCRdb D assignment of TRBD1 cannot be verified. The CDR3 consists of 15 residues. CDR3 protein: CASSLGTGKGKTQYF.

V is TRBV7-2 and J is TRBJ1-1; the TRBD1 assignment by TCRdb is unverifiable without DNA. The CDR3 is made up of 13 amino acids. Germline CDR1 and CDR2: SGHTA and FQGNSA. The CDR3: CASSLARGQVAFF.

The gene calls are TRBV7-8 and TRBJ2-1; lacking DNA, the TRBD2 call made by TCRdb goes unchecked. Germline V CDR1 and CDR2: SGHVS, FQNEAQ. CDR3 length equals 16 residues. CDR3 loop: CASSLESGGAMGEQFF.

V is TRBV27 and J is TRBJ2-5; TCRdb's D call, TRBD1, is unchecked because there is no DNA. The CDR3 sequence is 15 residues long. Germline lookup yields CDR1 MNHEY and CDR2 SMNVEV (reference sequence). The CDR3 protein is CASSSPGQARETQYF.

This chain connects TRBV2 to TRBJ1-1; TCRdb indicates TRBD1, and absent DNA this call remains unverified. The CDR3 spans 14 residues. The V gene's germline CDR1 is SNHLY and CDR2 FYNNEI. CDR3 in amino acids: CASSEAGQGTEAFF.

The chain carries TRBV9 and TRBJ2-1. Germline assignment: CDR1 SGDLS and CDR2 YYNGEE. This CDR3 comprises 12 residues. CDR3 residues: CASGVAYNEQFF.